The 8 T cell receptor beta chains given below trace back to one sample, sequenced in a study of T cell responses to AZD1222 COVID-19 vaccine. Sequencing was performed with immunoSEQ multiplex PCR; in TCRdb, only in-frame clones are kept and a portion is missing. The sample consists of about 120,000 clones, roughly four fifths of them appearing once. Source: peripheral blood, taken on day 0 of AZD1222 vaccination. The receptors originated from an adult in good health.

The chain couples TRBV9 to TRBJ2-1, with D possibly TRBD1 on 6 matching bases. V gave up 5 bases and J gave up 2 bases, with 32 bases separating them. This CDR3 region has 21 residues. Germline V CDR1 and CDR2: SGDLS, YYNGEE. This CDR3 is CASRDTGTPQSGGKTYNEQFF. The DNA for the CDR3 is TGTGCCAGCAGGGATACCGGGACACCTCAGTCAGGAGGCAAGACCTACAATGAGCAGTTCTTC.

The gene calls are TRBV18 and TRBJ1-1, with 9 positions matching TRBD1. The CDR3 contains 13 residues. CDR1 and CDR2 (germline): KGHSH, LQKENI. The ends lost 6 bases at V and 4 bases at J; junction bases unmatched: 3. CDR3 protein: CASSTGGITEAFF. CDR3 sequence (DNA): TGTGCCAGCTCGACAGGGGGAATCACTGAAGCTTTCTTT.

The J gene is TRBJ1-4, the V gene TRBV14, with D hard to call. CDR1 is SGHDN, CDR2 FVKESK, per germline. V lost 1 base and J lost 2, with 14 bases in between. The CDR3 is 17 amino acids. As DNA, the CDR3 is TGTGCCAGCAGCCAAGGACGTATATCGGGGACTAATGAAAAACTGTTTTTT. It encodes CASSQGRISGTNEKLFF.

V usage is TRBV27 and J usage is TRBJ2-3; D is unclear. CDR3 length: 16 amino acids. V was pared by 4 bases and J by 1 base, with 15 bases between. Looked up from germline, CDR1 is MNHEY and CDR2 is SMNVEV (reference sequence). The CDR3 DNA follows: TGTGCCAGCAGTTCCTTAGGACGCCTAGGCACAGATACGCAGTATTTT. This codes for CASSSLGRLGTDTQYF.

Details on this clone: The same CDR3 can be traced to other DNA sequences in this sample. The chain links TRBV18 to TRBJ1-1, with unresolved D. The CDR3 spans 13 residues. V lost 3 bases and J 0 bases, leaving 5 bases between the germline ends. From germline, CDR1 is KGHSH and CDR2 LQKENI. The CDR3 here is CASSPGLNTEAFF. The DNA for the CDR3 is TGTGCCAGCTCACCGGGTCTGAACACTGAAGCTTTCTTT.

The gene calls are TRBV3-1 (or the pseudogene TRBV3-2) and TRBJ2-3, with 7 bases aligning to TRBD2. Trimming took 4 bases from V and 8 from J; bases not matched to a gene: 12. The germline CDR1 and CDR2 sequences are LGHDT and YNNKEL (reference sequence). The CDR3 spans 15 residues. The CDR3 reads CASSPSRGGRGTQYF. The CDR3 DNA follows: TGTGCCAGCAGCCCTTCCCGGGGTGGGAGGGGTACGCAGTATTTT.

This clone was observed once. V gene TRBV18 combines with J gene TRBJ1-4; D gene ambiguous. Germline values: CDR1 KGHSH, CDR2 LQKENI. Trimming removed 3 bases at V and 7 bases at J, with 12 bases between. This CDR3 spans 14 amino acids. CDR3 DNA sequence: TGTGCCAGCTCACCCTCCTGGGGAGGTGAAAAACTGTTTTTT. Encoded protein: CASSPSWGGEKLFF.

V usage is TRBV9 and J usage is TRBJ2-2, with D perhaps TRBD2 (6 bases). V dropped 3 bases and J dropped 0 bases, with 18 bases sitting between them. From germline, CDR1 is SGDLS and CDR2 YYNGEE. This CDR3 comprises 18 residues. CDR3 region: CASSAAPRDFANTGELFF. The CDR3 DNA reads as TGTGCCAGCAGCGCCGCCCCACGGGACTTCGCGAACACCGGGGAGCTGTTTTTT.